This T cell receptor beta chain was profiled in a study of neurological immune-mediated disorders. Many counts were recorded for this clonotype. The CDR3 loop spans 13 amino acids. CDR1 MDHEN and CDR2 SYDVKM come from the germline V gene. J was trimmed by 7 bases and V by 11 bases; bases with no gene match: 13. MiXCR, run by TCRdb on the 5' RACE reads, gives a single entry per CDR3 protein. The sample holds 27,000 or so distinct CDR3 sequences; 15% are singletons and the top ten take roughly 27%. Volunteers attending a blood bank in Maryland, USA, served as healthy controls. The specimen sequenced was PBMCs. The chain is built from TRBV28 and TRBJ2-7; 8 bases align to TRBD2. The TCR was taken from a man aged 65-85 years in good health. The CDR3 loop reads CAAAGVSLREQYF. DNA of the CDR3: TGTGCCGCAGCGGGGGTGAGTTTACGAGAGCAGTACTTC.